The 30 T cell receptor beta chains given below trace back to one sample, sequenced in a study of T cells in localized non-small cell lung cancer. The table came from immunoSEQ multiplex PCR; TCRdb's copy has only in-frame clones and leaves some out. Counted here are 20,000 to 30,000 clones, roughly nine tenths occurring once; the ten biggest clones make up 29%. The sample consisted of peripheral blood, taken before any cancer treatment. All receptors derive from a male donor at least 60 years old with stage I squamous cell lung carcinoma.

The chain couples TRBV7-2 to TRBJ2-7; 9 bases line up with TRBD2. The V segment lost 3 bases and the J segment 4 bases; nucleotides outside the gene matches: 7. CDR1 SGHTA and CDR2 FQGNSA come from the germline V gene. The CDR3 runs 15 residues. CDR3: CASSFFTSGQYEQYF. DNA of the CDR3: TGTGCCAGCAGCTTCTTCACTAGCGGGCAATACGAGCAGTACTTC. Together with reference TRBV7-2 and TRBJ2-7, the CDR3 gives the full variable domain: GAGVSQSPSNKVTEKGKDVELRCDPISGHTALYWYRQSLGQGLEFLIYFQGNSAPDKSGLPSDRFSAERTGGSVSTLTIQRTQQEDSAVYLCASSFFTSGQYEQYFGPGTRLTVT.

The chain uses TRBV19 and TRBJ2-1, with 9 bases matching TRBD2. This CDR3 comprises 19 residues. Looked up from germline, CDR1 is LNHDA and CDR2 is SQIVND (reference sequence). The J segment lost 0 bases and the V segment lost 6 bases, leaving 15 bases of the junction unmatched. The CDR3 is CASSPNYSGRYVSYNEQFF. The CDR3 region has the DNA TGTGCCAGTAGCCCGAATTATAGCGGGAGATATGTCTCCTACAATGAGCAGTTCTTC.

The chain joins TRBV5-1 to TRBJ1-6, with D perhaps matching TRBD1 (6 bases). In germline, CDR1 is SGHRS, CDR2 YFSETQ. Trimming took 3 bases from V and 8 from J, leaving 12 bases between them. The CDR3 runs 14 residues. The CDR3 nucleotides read TGCGCCAGCAGCTACCGGGGGCGGGATTCACCCCTCCACTTT. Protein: CASSYRGRDSPLHF.

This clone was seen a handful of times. CDR3 protein: CASSLGGARTDTQYF. In DNA, the CDR3 is TGTGCCAGCAGCTTAGGGGGTGCTAGGACAGATACGCAGTATTTT. The chain couples TRBV7-2 to TRBJ2-3; no firm D call. Germline V gives CDR1 SGHTA, CDR2 FQGNSA. The germline V and J ends were trimmed by 1 base and 3 bases, with 11 bases remaining between them. This CDR3 is 15 amino acids long.

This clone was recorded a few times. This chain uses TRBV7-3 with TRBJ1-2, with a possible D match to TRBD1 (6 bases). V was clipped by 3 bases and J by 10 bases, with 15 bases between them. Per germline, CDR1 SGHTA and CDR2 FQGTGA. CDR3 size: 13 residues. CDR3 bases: TGTGCCAGCAGCTTCCAGGGGAACAGGGACTACACCTTC. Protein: CASSFQGNRDYTF.

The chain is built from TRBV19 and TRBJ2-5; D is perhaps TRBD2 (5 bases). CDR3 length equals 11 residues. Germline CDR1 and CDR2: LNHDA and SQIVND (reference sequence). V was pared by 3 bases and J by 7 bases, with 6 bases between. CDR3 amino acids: CASSMSGTQYF. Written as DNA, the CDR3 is TGTGCCAGTAGTATGAGCGGGACCCAGTACTTC.

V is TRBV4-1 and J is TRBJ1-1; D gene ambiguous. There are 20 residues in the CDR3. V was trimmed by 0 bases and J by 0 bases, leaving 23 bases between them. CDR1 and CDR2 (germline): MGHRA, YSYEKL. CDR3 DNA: TGCGCCAGCAGCCAAGATCGGTTCGGATGGCGACCTAACATGAACACTGAAGCTTTCTTT. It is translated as CASSQDRFGWRPNMNTEAFF.

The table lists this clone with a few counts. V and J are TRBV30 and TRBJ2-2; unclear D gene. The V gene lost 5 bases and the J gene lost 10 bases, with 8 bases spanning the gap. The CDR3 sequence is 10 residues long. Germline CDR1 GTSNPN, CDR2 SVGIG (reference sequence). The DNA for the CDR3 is TGTGCCTGGTCCGCCGAGGAGCTGTTTTTT. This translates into CAWSAEELFF.

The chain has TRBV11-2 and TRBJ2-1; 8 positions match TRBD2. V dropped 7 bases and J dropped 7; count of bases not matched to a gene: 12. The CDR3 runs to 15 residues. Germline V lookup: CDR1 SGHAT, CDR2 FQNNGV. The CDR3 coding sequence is TGTGCCAGCAAGGTAATAGCGGGAAAGGAAAATGAGCAGTTCTTC. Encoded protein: CASKVIAGKENEQFF.

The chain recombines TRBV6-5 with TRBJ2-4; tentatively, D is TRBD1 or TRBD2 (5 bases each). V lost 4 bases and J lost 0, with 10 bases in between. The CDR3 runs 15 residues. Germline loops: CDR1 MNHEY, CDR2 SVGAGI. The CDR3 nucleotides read TGTGCCAGCAGTTCCCCGGGGCTAGCCAAAAACATTCAGTACTTC. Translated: CASSSPGLAKNIQYF.

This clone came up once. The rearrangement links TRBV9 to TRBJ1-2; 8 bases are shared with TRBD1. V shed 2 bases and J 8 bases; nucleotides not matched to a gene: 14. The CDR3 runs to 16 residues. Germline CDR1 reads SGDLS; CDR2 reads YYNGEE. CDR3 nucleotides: TGTGCCAGCAGCGTTGACAGGGGCCCTCTATCAGGGGGCTACACCTTC. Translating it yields CASSVDRGPLSGGYTF.

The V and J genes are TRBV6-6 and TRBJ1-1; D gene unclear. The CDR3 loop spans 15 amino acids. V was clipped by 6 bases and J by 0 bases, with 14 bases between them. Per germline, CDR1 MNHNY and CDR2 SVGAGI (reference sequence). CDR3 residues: CASRSQGRLNTEAFF. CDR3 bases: TGTGCCAGCAGGTCTCAAGGACGGCTGAACACTGAAGCTTTCTTT.

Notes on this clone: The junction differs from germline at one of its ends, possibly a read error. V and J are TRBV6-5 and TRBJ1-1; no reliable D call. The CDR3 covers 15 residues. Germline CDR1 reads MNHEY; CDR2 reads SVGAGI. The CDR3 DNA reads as TGTGCCATCAGTCCACTGGAGTGGGAAGGCACTGAAGCTTTCTTT. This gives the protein CAISPLEWEGTEAFF.

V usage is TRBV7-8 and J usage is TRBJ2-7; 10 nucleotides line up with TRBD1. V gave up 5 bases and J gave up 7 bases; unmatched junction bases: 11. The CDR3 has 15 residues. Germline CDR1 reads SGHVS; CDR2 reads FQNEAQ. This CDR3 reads CASSGSGDRGREQYF. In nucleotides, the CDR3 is TGTGCCAGCAGCGGCTCGGGGGACAGGGGTCGTGAGCAGTACTTC. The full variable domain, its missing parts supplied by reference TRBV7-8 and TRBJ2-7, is GAGVSQSPRYKVAKRGQDVALRCDPISGHVSLFWYQQALGQGPEFLTYFQNEAQLDKSGLPSDRFFAERPEGSVSTLKIQRTQQEDSAVYLCASSGSGDRGREQYFGPGTRLTVT.

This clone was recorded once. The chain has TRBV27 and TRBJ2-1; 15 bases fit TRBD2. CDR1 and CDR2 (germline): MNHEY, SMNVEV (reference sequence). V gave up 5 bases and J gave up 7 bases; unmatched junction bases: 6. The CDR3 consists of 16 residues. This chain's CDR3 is CASSKGTSGRRNEQFF. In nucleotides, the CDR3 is TGTGCCAGCAGTAAAGGGACTAGCGGGAGGAGGAATGAGCAGTTCTTC.

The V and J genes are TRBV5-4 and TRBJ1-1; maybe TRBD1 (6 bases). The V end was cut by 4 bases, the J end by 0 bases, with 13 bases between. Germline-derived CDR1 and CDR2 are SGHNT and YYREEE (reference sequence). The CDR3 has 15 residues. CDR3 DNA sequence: TGTGCCAGCAGCCTTAGAGGGGGGTTGAACACTGAAGCTTTCTTT. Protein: CASSLRGGLNTEAFF.

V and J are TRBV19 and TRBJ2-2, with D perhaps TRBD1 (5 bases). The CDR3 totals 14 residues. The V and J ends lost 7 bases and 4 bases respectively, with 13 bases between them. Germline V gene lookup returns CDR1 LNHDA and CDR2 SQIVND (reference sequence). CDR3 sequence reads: CASIGRTITGELFF. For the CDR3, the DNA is TGTGCCAGTATCGGAAGGACAATCACCGGGGAGCTGTTTTTT.

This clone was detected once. This CDR3 reads CASRDGQGGYTF. The CDR3, as DNA: TGTGCCAGCAGGGACGGACAGGGCGGCTACACCTTC. V and J are TRBV6-5 and TRBJ1-2; 8 bases are shared with TRBD1. Trimming cost V 6 bases and J 8 bases; bases outside gene matches: 5. The CDR3 sequence is 12 residues long. Germline CDR1 is MNHEY and CDR2 is SVGAGI.

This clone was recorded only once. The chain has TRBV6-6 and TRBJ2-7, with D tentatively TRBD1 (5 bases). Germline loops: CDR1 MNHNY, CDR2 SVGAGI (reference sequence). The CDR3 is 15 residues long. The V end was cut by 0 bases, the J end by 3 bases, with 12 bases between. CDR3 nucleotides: TGTGCCAGCAGTTACTCTAATTGGCAGGGCTACGAGCAGTACTTC. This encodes CASSYSNWQGYEQYF.

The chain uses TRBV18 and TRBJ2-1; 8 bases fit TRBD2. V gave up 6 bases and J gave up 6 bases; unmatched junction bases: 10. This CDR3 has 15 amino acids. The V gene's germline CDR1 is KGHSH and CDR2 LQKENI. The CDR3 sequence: CASSPNRAGGNEQFF. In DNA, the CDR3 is TGTGCCAGCTCCCCAAACCGGGCGGGGGGCAATGAGCAGTTCTTC.

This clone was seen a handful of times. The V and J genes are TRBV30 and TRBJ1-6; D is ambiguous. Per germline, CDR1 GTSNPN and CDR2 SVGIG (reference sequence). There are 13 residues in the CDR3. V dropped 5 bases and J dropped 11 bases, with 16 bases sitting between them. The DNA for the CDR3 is TGTGCCTGGCTCGCACAGCCGGAGGCACCCCTCCACTTT. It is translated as CAWLAQPEAPLHF.

The CDR3 here is CASSGGNQRGEQYF. The CDR3 region has the DNA TGTGCCAGCAGCGGAGGGAACCAGCGGGGCGAGCAGTACTTC. The chain uses TRBV9 and TRBJ2-5, with 7 bases aligning to TRBD2. The J call may be mistaken, given a closer DNA end match to TRBJ2-7. Germline V gene lookup returns CDR1 SGDLS and CDR2 YYNGEE. This CDR3 comprises 14 residues.

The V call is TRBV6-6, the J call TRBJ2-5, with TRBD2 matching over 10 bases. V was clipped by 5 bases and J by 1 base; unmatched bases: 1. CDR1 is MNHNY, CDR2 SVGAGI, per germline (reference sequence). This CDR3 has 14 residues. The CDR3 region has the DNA TGTGCCAGCAGTAGGACTAGCGGCCAAGAGACCCAGTACTTC. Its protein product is CASSRTSGQETQYF.

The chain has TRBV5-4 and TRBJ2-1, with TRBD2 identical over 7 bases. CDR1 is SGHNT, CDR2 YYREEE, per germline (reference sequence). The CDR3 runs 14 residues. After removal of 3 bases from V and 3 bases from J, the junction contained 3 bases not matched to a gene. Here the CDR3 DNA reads TGTGCCAGCAGCTCCGGGACTAACTACAATGAGCAGTTCTTC. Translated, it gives CASSSGTNYNEQFF.

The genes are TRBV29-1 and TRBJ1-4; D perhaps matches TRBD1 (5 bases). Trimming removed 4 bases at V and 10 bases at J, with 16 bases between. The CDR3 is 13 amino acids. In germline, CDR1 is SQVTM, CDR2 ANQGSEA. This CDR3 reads CSVALGTWGKLFF. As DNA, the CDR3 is TGCAGCGTTGCACTCGGGACCTGGGGAAAACTGTTTTTT.

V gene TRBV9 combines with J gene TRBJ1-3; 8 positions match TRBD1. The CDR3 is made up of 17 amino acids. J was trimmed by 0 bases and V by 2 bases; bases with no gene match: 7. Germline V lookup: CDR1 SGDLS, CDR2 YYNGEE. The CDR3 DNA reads TGTGCCAGCAGCGTGCTATCGACAGGGGACTCTGGAAACACCATATATTTT. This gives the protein CASSVLSTGDSGNTIYF.

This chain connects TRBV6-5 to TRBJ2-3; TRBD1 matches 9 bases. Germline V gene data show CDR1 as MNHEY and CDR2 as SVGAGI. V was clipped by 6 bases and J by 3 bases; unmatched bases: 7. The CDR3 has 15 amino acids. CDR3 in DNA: TGTGCCAGCAGAGCCGGGACAGGGTCAACAGATACGCAGTATTTT. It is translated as CASRAGTGSTDTQYF.

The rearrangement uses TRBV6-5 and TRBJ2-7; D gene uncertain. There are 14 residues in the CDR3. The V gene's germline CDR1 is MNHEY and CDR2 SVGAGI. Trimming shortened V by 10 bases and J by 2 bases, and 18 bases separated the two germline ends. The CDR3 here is CATSDRPLTYEQYF. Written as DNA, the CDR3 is TGTGCCACCTCGGACCGTCCTCTTACCTACGAGCAGTACTTC.

The CDR3: CASSPGQGVRSQPQHF. The CDR3 DNA reads as TGTGCCAGCAGTCCAGGACAGGGGGTTAGGAGTCAGCCCCAGCATTTT. The chain has TRBV6-6 and TRBJ1-5, with TRBD1 identical over 10 bases. With 5 bases clipped from V and 6 bases from J, the junction kept 10 bases outside the gene matches. The CDR3 loop spans 16 amino acids. The germline V gene encodes CDR1 MNHNY and CDR2 SVGAGI (reference sequence).

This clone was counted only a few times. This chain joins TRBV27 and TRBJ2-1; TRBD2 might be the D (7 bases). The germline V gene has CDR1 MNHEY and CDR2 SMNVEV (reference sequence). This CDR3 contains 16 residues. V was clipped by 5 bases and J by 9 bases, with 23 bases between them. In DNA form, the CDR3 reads TGTGCCAGCAGTGAAGAGGGGGGCGGGAGAAAAGGTGAGCAGTTCTTC. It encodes CASSEEGGGRKGEQFF.